This passage covers 5 T cell receptor beta chains from one sample sequenced in a study of blood T cell repertoires in COVID-19. Profiling relied on immunoSEQ multiplex PCR, and the TCRdb table lists in-frame clones only, not all of them. The sample consists of 200,000 to 250,000 clones, 82% of them appearing once. The material sequenced was peripheral blood. Receptors originate from a woman of 80 years or more with COVID-19, enrolled during active disease.

In its sample, this clone was seen once. The chain carries TRBV5-6 and TRBJ2-3; 8 bases are shared with TRBD1. This CDR3 is 16 amino acids long. V shed 0 bases, J shed 3 bases, and the junction held 6 bases outside the gene matches. Germline CDR1 is SGHDT and CDR2 is YYEEEE. Here the CDR3 reads CASSLATGVGTDTQYF. In DNA, the CDR3 is TGTGCCAGCAGCTTGGCGACAGGGGTGGGAACAGATACGCAGTATTTT.

This sequence joins TRBV4-1 and TRBJ2-2, with D perhaps TRBD1 (5 bases). CDR3 length equals 17 residues. The germline V gene encodes CDR1 MGHRA and CDR2 YSYEKL. The V end was cut by 0 bases, the J end by 6 bases, with 17 bases between. The CDR3 region has the DNA TGCGCCAGCAGCCAAGATTCATCCAGGGTGGGCGCCGGGGAGCTGTTTTTT. Protein product: CASSQDSSRVGAGELFF.

V usage is TRBV28 and J usage is TRBJ2-7; the D is unclear. V gave up 3 bases and J gave up 8 bases, with 8 bases separating them. The length of the CDR3 is 11 residues. Germline V CDR1 and CDR2: MDHEN, SYDVKM. CDR3 protein: CASSFLSKQYF. The CDR3 region has the DNA TGTGCCAGCAGTTTCTTAAGCAAGCAGTACTTC.

The V call is TRBV7-3, the J call TRBJ2-6; 9 nucleotides match TRBD1. The J segment lost 1 base and the V segment lost 1 base, leaving 11 bases of the junction unmatched. The CDR3 covers 20 residues. CDR1 SGHTA and CDR2 FQGTGA come from the germline V gene. CDR3 in amino acids: CASSLKQGAKTTSGANVLTF. The CDR3 coding sequence is TGTGCCAGCAGCTTAAAACAGGGGGCTAAGACTACTTCTGGGGCCAACGTCCTGACTTTC.

The genes are TRBV7-9 and TRBJ1-3; perhaps TRBD1 as D (6 bases). The V end was cut by 4 bases, the J end by 5 bases, with 18 bases between. From germline, CDR1 is SEHNR and CDR2 FQNEAQ (reference sequence). This CDR3 has 16 amino acids. CDR3 DNA: TGTGCCAGCAGCTCACGGACAGACGGAAGAAGAAACACCATATATTTT. It specifies CASSSRTDGRRNTIYF.